This T cell receptor beta chain emerged from a study of blood T cell repertoires in COVID-19 (dated by TCRdb to 2020 to 2021). At the level of the whole study: The collaborator samples originated in the United States, Italy and Spain and spanned the acute and convalescent phases of COVID-19. Where HLA class I and class II types were available, the types were taken from metadata supplied by the sample provider, not from assay-based typing. The dataset comprised deeply sampled blood TCRbeta repertoires from subjects exposed to, actively infected with, or recovered from COVID-19. The repertoires were made available in a free public database intended to serve as a resource for research on the immune response to SARS-CoV-2. The prospective study material was composed of cDNA or gDNA derived from T cells, B-cell-depleted T cells, or PBMCs. The samples were drawn from two sources: the first 160 participants of the ongoing ImmuneRACE study, and approximately 1,300 subjects contributed by 6 global collaborators. A de-identified subject ID, COVID-19 status, age in years and sex were almost always included in the sample metadata.

What the research found in general, with its limitations: The amount of clinical and demographic metadata varied by source and participant and was provided uncurated.

In Seattle, one collaborating source enrolled patients while the infection was active and tracked those patients longitudinally over the course of disease. Whole blood was collected in K2EDTA tubes by collaborating institutions according to the institutions' own protocols. For TCRbeta analysis, collaborator samples were shipped as frozen whole blood, as isolated PBMCs, or as DNA extracted from either sample type. TCRbeta CDR3 regions were amplified from genomic DNA by means of the immunoSEQ Assay, a bias-controlled multiplex PCR. The authors processed their data as follows. The number of nucleated cells in each sample was estimated by amplification of reference gene primers within the assay. Sequence reads were collapsed and filtered to measure the absolute abundance of every unique TCRbeta CDR3 rearrangement. Productive Simpson clonality was computed per sample as the square root of Simpson's diversity index over productive rearrangements. TCRdb holds this immuneACCESS table with in-frame rearrangements only. Some clones are missing; in checked studies, unresolved V genes explain under half, and the rest has no known cause. That table supplies the V and J calls and clone size; D and trimming were determined from the DNA. The sample table lists 300,000 to 400,000 clones, 75% to 90% of them with a count of one. The ten largest clones take up about 6% of the sample.

As to this clone: Its specific antigen is unknown. There are no base qualities to consult, and no much larger clone falls within one base.

The sequenced sample consisted of peripheral blood. The TCR comes from a woman aged 50 to 60 with COVID-19, enrolled during active disease.

The CDR3 region reads CASSQAAFGNYGYTF. The nucleotide sequence is given as TGTGCCAGCAGCCAAGCGGCATTCGGGAACTATGGCTACACCTTC. The V and J segments used are TRBV3-1 (or the pseudogene TRBV3-2) and TRBJ1-2; no D gene call is confident. Including cysteine and phenylalanine, the CDR3 has 15 amino acids. The only DNA kept is the CDR3, 45 bases in frame from the first base. CDR1 LGHDT and CDR2 YNNKEL are derived from the germline V gene (reference sequence). V sheds 1 base and J sheds 2 bases, leaving 11 bases between their ends.